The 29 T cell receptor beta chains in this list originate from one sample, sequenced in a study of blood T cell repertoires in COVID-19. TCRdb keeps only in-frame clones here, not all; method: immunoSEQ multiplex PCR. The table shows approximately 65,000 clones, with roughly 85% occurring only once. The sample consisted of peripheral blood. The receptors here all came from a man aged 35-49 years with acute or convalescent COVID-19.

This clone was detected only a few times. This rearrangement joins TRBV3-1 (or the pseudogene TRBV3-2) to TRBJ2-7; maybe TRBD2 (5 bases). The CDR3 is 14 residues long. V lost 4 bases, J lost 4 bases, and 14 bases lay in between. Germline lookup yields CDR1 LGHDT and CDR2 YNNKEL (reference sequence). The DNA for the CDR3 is TGTGCCAGCAGCCCACTAGATCTTCATTACGAGCAGTACTTC. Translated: CASSPLDLHYEQYF.

CDR3 residues: CASSPLATTYEQYF. The CDR3 bases are TGTGCCAGCAGCCCCCTAGCGACTACCTACGAGCAGTACTTC. The chain uses TRBV3-1 (or the pseudogene TRBV3-2) and TRBJ2-7, with a possible D match to TRBD2 (6 bases). V lost 4 bases and J 2 bases, leaving 12 bases between the germline ends. The CDR3 contains 14 residues. Germline V gene data show CDR1 as LGHDT and CDR2 as YNNKEL (reference sequence).

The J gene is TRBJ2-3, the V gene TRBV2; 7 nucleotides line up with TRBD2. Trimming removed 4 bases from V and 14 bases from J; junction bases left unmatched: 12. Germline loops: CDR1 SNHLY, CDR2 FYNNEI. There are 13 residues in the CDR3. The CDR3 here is CASSGGPGGVLYF. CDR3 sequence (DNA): TGTGCCAGCAGTGGAGGCCCTGGGGGGGTTTTGTATTTT.

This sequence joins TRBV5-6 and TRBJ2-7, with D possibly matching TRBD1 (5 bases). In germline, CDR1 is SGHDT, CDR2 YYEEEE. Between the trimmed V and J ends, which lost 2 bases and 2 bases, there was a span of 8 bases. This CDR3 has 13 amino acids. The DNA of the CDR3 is TGTGCCAGCAGCTTAGACAGAGCCTACGAGCAGTACTTC. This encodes CASSLDRAYEQYF.

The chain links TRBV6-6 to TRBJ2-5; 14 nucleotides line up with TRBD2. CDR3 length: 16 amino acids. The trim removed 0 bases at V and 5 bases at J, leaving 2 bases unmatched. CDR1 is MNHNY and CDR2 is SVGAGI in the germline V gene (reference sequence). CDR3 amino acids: CASSYSTSGGAETQYF. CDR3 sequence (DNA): TGTGCCAGCAGTTACTCGACTAGCGGGGGGGCTGAGACCCAGTACTTC.

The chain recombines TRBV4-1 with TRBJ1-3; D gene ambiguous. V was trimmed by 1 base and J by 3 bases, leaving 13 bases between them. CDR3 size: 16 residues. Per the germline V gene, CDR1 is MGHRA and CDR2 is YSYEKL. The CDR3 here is CASSQVSTSFGNTIYF. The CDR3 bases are TGCGCCAGCAGCCAAGTTAGTACCTCCTTTGGAAACACCATATATTTT.

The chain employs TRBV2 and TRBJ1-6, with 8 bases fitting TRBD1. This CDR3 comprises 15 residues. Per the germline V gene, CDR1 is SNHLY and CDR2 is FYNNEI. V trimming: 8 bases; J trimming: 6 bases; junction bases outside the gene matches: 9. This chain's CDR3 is CASSPGQVVNSPLHF. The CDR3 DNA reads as TGTGCCAGCTCCCCGGGACAGGTCGTTAATTCACCCCTCCACTTT.

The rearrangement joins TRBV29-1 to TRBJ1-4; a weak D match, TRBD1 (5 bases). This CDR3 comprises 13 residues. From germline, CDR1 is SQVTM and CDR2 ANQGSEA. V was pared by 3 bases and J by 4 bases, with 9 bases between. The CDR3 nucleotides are TGCAGCGTTGATGTTCAGGGTAATGAAAAACTGTTTTTT. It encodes CSVDVQGNEKLFF.

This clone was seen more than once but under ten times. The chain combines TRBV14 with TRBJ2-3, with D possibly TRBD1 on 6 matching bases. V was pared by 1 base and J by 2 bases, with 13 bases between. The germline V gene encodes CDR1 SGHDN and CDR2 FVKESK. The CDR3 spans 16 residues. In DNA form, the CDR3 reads TGTGCCAGCAGCCAAGGGACAGCTTTTAACACAGATACGCAGTATTTT. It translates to CASSQGTAFNTDTQYF.

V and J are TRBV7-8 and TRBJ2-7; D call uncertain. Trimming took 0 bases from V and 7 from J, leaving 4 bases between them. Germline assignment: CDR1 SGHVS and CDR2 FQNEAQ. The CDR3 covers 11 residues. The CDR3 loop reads CASSLAREQYF. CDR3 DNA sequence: TGTGCCAGCAGCTTAGCGAGGGAGCAGTACTTC.

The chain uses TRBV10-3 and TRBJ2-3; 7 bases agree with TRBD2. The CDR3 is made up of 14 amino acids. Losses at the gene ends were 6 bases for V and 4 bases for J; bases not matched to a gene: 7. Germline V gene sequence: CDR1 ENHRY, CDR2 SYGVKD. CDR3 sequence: CAIRGGTAPDTQYF. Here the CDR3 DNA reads TGTGCCATCAGGGGAGGGACGGCGCCAGATACGCAGTATTTT.

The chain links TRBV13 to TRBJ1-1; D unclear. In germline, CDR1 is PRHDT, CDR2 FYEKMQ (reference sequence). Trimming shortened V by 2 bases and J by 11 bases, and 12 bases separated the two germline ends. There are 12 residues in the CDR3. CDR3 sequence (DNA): TGTGCCAGCAGCTTAAAGGGAGGCCGGGCTTTCTTT. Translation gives CASSLKGGRAFF.

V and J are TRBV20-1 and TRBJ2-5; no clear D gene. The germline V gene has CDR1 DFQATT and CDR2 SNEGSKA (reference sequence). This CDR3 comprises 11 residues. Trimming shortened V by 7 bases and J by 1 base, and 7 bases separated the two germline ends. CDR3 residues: CSGLAQETQYF. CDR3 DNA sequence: TGCAGTGGCTTAGCCCAAGAGACCCAGTACTTC.

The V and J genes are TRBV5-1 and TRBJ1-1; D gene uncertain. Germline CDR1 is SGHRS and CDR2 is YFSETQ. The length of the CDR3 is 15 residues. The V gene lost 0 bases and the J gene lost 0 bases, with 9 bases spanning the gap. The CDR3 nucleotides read TGCGCCAGCAGCTTGGGGGTAGCTATGAACACTGAAGCTTTCTTT. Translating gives CASSLGVAMNTEAFF.

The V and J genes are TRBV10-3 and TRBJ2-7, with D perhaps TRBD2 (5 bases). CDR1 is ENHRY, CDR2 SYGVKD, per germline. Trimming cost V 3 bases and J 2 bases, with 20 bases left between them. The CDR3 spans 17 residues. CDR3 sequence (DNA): TGTGCCATCAGTGAATCCGAGGGTGATATCCTAGCCTACGAGCAGTACTTC. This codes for CAISESEGDILAYEQYF.

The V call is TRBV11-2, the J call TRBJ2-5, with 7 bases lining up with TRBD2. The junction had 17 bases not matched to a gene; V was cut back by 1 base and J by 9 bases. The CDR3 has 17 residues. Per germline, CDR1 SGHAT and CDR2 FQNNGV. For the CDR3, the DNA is TGTGCCAGCAGCTTAGGGCGTCTAGCGGAACCCCAGGCTCCCCAGTACTTC. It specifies CASSLGRLAEPQAPQYF.

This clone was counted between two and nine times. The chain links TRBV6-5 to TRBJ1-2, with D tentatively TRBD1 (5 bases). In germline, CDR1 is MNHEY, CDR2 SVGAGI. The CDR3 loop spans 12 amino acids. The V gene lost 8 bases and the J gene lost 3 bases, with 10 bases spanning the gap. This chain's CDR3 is CASSTGDYGYTF. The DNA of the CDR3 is TGTGCCAGCTCCACAGGCGACTATGGCTACACCTTC.

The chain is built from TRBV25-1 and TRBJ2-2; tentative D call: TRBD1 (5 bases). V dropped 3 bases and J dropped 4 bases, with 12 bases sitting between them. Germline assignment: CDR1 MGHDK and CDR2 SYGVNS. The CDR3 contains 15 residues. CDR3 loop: CASSDTGLGTGELFF. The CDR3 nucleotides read TGTGCCAGCAGTGACACAGGCTTGGGCACCGGGGAGCTGTTTTTT.

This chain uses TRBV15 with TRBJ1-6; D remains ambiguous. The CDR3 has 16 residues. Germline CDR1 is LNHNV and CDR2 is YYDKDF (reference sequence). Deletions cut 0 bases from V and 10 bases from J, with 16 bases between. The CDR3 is CATSRDPPSSQSPLHF. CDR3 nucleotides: TGTGCCACCAGCAGAGATCCCCCTAGTTCGCAATCACCCCTCCACTTT.

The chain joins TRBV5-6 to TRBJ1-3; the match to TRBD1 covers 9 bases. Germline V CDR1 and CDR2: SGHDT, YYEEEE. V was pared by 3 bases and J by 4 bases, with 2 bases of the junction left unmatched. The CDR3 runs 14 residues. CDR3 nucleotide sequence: TGTGCCAGCAGCTACGGGACAGGGGGAAACACCATATATTTT. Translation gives CASSYGTGGNTIYF.

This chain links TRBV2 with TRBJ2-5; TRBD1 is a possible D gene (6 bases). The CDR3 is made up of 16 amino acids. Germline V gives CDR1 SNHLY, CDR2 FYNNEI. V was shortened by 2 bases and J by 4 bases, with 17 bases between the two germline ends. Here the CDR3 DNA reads TGTGCCAGCAGTGAAAACAGACAGGTGATTACAGAGACCCAGTACTTC. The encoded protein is CASSENRQVITETQYF.

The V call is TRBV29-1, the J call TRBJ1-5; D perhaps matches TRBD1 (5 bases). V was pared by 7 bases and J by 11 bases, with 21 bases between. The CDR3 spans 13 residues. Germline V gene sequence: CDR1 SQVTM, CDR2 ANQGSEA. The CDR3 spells CSARTSHQGAQHF. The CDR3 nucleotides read TGCAGCGCTCGGACCTCTCACCAAGGGGCCCAGCATTTT.

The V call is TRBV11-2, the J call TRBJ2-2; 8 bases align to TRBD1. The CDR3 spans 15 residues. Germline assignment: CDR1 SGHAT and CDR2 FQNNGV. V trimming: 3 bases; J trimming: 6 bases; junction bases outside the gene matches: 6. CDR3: CASSFSGQGPGELFF. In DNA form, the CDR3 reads TGTGCCAGCAGCTTTTCCGGACAGGGTCCCGGGGAGCTGTTTTTT. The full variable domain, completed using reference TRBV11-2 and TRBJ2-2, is EAGVAQSPRYKIIEKRQSVAFWCNPISGHATLYWYQQILGQGPKLLIQFQNNGVVDDSQLPKDRFSAERLKGVDSTLKIQPAKLEDSAVYLCASSFSGQGPGELFFGEGSRLTVL.

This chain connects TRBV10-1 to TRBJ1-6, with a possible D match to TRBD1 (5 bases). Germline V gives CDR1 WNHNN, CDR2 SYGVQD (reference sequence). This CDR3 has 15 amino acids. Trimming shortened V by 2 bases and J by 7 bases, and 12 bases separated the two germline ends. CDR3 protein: CASSEGGDRNSPLHF. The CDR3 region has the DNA TGCGCCAGCAGTGAGGGAGGGGATCGCAATTCACCCCTCCACTTT.

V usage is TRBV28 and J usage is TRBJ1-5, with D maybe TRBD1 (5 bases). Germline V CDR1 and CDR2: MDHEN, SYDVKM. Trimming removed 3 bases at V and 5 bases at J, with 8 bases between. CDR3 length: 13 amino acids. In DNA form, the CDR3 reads TGTGCCAGCAGTTTCCGGGGGTATCAGCCCCAGCATTTT. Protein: CASSFRGYQPQHF.

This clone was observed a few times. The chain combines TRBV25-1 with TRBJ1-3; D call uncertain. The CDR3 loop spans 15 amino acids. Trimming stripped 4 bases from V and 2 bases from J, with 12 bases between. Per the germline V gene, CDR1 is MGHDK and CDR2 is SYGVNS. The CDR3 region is CASSGRATPGNTIYF. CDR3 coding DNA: TGTGCCAGCAGTGGGAGGGCGACCCCTGGAAACACCATATATTTT.

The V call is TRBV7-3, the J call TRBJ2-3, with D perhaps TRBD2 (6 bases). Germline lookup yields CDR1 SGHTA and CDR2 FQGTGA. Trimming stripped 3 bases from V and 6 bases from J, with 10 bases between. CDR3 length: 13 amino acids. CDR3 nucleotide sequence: TGTGCCAGCAGCTTTATTGCGGGGGATACGCAGTATTTT. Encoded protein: CASSFIAGDTQYF.

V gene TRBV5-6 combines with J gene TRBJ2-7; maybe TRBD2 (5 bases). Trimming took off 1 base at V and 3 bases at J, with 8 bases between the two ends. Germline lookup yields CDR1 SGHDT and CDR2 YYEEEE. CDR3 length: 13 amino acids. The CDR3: CASSLRGNYEQYF. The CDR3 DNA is TGTGCCAGCAGCTTGAGAGGGAACTACGAGCAGTACTTC.

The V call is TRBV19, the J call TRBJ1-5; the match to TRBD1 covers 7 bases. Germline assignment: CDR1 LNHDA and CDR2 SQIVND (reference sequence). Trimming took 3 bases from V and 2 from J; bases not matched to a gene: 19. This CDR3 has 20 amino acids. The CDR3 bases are TGTGCCAGTAGTATGGGATCCGTCCGGGACAGCGACGGGGGCAATCAGCCCCAGCATTTT. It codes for CASSMGSVRDSDGGNQPQHF.